These 16 T cell receptor beta chains share one sample of origin, sequenced in a study of blood T cell repertoires in COVID-19. Assay used: immunoSEQ multiplex PCR; TCRdb lists only in-frame clones, some missing. The table records fewer than 150,000 clones, about four fifths of them present only once. The sequencing input was peripheral blood. The receptors here all came from a human donor in a cohort sampled during active COVID-19.

This chain joins TRBV7-2 and TRBJ2-3, with 7 bases aligning to TRBD2. From germline, CDR1 is SGHTA and CDR2 FQGNSA. The trim removed 5 bases at V and 1 base at J, leaving 6 bases unmatched. The CDR3 runs 15 residues. DNA of the CDR3: TGTGCCAGCAGCCGGAGCGGGGTTCGCACAGATACGCAGTATTTT. This translates into CASSRSGVRTDTQYF. Filled out from reference TRBV7-2 and TRBJ2-3, the complete variable domain reads GAGVSQSPSNKVTEKGKDVELRCDPISGHTALYWYRQSLGQGLEFLIYFQGNSAPDKSGLPSDRFSAERTGGSVSTLTIQRTQQEDSAVYLCASSRSGVRTDTQYFGPGTRLTVL.

This clone was recorded a few times. The rearrangement joins TRBV7-8 to TRBJ1-5; 7 bases line up with TRBD1. Germline V gene data show CDR1 as SGHVS and CDR2 as FQNEAQ. The V segment lost 5 bases and the J segment 3 bases; nucleotides outside the gene matches: 4. The CDR3 spans 14 residues. The CDR3 loop is CASSQQGSNQPQHF. CDR3 DNA sequence: TGTGCCAGCAGCCAACAGGGGTCCAATCAGCCCCAGCATTTT.

The chain combines TRBV6-5 with TRBJ2-2; D might be TRBD1 (6 bases). Germline assignment: CDR1 MNHEY and CDR2 SVGAGI. Trimming cost V 4 bases and J 1 base, with 13 bases left between them. This CDR3 has 16 amino acids. CDR3 loop: CASSSAGQMNTGELFF. The DNA for the CDR3 is TGTGCCAGCAGTTCCGCCGGACAGATGAACACCGGGGAGCTGTTTTTT.

The gene calls are TRBV5-1 and TRBJ2-1; D is ambiguous. This CDR3 has 13 amino acids. Germline CDR1 is SGHRS and CDR2 is YFSETQ. V shed 4 bases and J shed 6 bases, with 11 bases lying between them. CDR3 DNA sequence: TGCGCCAGCAGCACCCCCCCAGGCAATGAGCAGTTCTTC. Its translation: CASSTPPGNEQFF.

This clone appeared a single time. This rearrangement joins TRBV7-2 to TRBJ1-4, with 8 bases matching TRBD1. Germline CDR1 reads SGHTA; CDR2 reads FQGNSA. The CDR3 covers 15 residues. V was pared by 5 bases and J by 5 bases, with 7 bases of the junction left unmatched. Here the CDR3 DNA reads TGTGCCAGCAGCCAAGGACAGGGTGGAAATGAAAAACTGTTTTTT. This sequence encodes CASSQGQGGNEKLFF.

The DNA for the CDR3 is TGTGCCAGTAAGAGGACAGGGGGCCCTGGCTACACCTTC. Its protein is CASKRTGGPGYTF. The chain employs TRBV19 and TRBJ1-2; the match to TRBD1 covers 11 bases. The CDR3 is 13 amino acids. V trimming: 7 bases; J trimming: 7 bases; junction bases outside the gene matches: 5. In germline, CDR1 is LNHDA, CDR2 SQIVND (reference sequence).

The rearrangement links TRBV5-1 to TRBJ1-1, with D unclear. Germline-derived CDR1 and CDR2 are SGHRS and YFSETQ. With 0 bases removed from V and 5 bases from J, the gap between germline ends came to 8 bases. This CDR3 has 13 amino acids. The CDR3 sequence: CASSLGRETEAFF. The CDR3 DNA follows: TGCGCCAGCAGCTTGGGGCGGGAGACTGAAGCTTTCTTT.

The chain recombines TRBV5-1 with TRBJ2-3, with D tentatively TRBD2 (6 bases). The CDR3 covers 16 residues. Between the trimmed V and J ends, which lost 0 bases and 2 bases, there was a span of 13 bases. Germline values: CDR1 SGHRS, CDR2 YFSETQ. The CDR3 nucleotides read TGCGCCAGCAGCTTGGGGAGGGGACTTAACACAGATACGCAGTATTTT. Encoded protein: CASSLGRGLNTDTQYF. The full variable domain, in which reference TRBV5-1 and TRBJ2-3 provide the parts outside the CDR3, is KAGVTQTPRYLIKTRGQQVTLSCSPISGHRSVSWYQQTPGQGLQFLFEYFSETQRNKGNFPGRFSGRQFSNSRSEMNVSTLELGDSALYLCASSLGRGLNTDTQYFGPGTRLTVL.

The chain is built from TRBV7-2 and TRBJ1-5; 10 bases fit TRBD1. The germline V gene encodes CDR1 SGHTA and CDR2 FQGNSA. V shed 2 bases, J shed 6 bases, and the junction held 4 bases outside the gene matches. This CDR3 has 15 residues. In DNA form, the CDR3 reads TGTGCCAGCAGCTTAAGGACAGGGGGTATTCAGCCCCAGCATTTT. Its protein product is CASSLRTGGIQPQHF.

This clone has more than one count but fewer than ten. The V gene is TRBV19, the J gene TRBJ2-2; D may be TRBD1 (6 bases). The CDR3 has 16 residues. Germline CDR1 and CDR2: LNHDA and SQIVND (reference sequence). The V and J ends lost 6 bases and 3 bases respectively, with 17 bases between them. CDR3 sequence: CASSPWGQGYTGELFF. The CDR3 DNA reads as TGTGCCAGTAGCCCATGGGGGCAGGGTTACACCGGGGAGCTGTTTTTT.

V is TRBV10-3 and J is TRBJ2-7, with D possibly being TRBD2 (6 bases). Germline values: CDR1 ENHRY, CDR2 SYGVKD. CDR3 size: 16 residues. V was cut by 10 bases and J by 2 bases, with 24 bases left in between. The chain's CDR3 is CATLGGGGGNAYEQYF. The CDR3 bases are TGTGCCACCCTGGGGGGTGGTGGGGGGAACGCCTACGAGCAGTACTTC.

The V and J genes are TRBV14 and TRBJ1-3, with TRBD1 matching over 8 bases. This CDR3 contains 15 residues. The germline CDR1 and CDR2 sequences are SGHDN and FVKESK. Trimming cost V 3 bases and J 4 bases; bases outside gene matches: 5. The CDR3 DNA sequence: TGTGCCAGCAGCCAGCCGCGACAGGGGGGAAACACCATATATTTT. Protein sequence: CASSQPRQGGNTIYF.

The genes are TRBV25-1 and TRBJ1-2; tentative D call: TRBD1 (6 bases). Trimming removed 4 bases from V and 5 bases from J, with 11 bases in between. Germline-derived CDR1 and CDR2 are MGHDK and SYGVNS. The CDR3 extends over 13 amino acids. The CDR3 reads CASSGRTDYGYTF. CDR3 nucleotide sequence: TGTGCCAGCAGTGGACGGACAGATTATGGCTACACCTTC.

This clone was observed a few times. Different DNA sequences within this sample yield the same CDR3. The gene calls are TRBV5-1 and TRBJ1-6; TRBD1 matches 10 bases. This CDR3 is built from 15 residues. V was pared by 1 base and J by 6 bases, with 1 base of the junction left unmatched. Germline assignment: CDR1 SGHRS and CDR2 YFSETQ. CDR3 residues: CASSLRTGGNSPLHF. For the CDR3, the DNA is TGCGCCAGCAGCTTGCGGACAGGGGGTAATTCACCCCTCCACTTT. The full variable domain, completed using reference TRBV5-1 and TRBJ1-6, is KAGVTQTPRYLIKTRGQQVTLSCSPISGHRSVSWYQQTPGQGLQFLFEYFSETQRNKGNFPGRFSGRQFSNSRSEMNVSTLELGDSALYLCASSLRTGGNSPLHFGNGTRLTVT.

The V and J genes are TRBV19 and TRBJ2-4, with 7 bases identical to TRBD1. V lost 6 bases, J lost 2 bases, and 13 bases stayed unmatched. This CDR3 contains 17 residues. Germline V gene sequence: CDR1 LNHDA, CDR2 SQIVND (reference sequence). The CDR3 loop is CASSDPRRQGTKNIQYF. The CDR3 DNA follows: TGTGCCAGTAGCGACCCTAGAAGACAGGGAACCAAAAACATTCAGTACTTC.

The table lists this clone with a count of one. CDR3 DNA sequence: TGTGCCAGCAGCAGCGACAGCTCTGGAAACACCATATATTTT. Protein: CASSSDSSGNTIYF. The chain employs TRBV5-5 and TRBJ1-3; tentatively, D is TRBD1 (5 bases). The CDR3 extends over 14 amino acids. Per germline, CDR1 SGHKS and CDR2 YYEKEE (reference sequence). The V end lost 4 bases, the J end lost 0 bases, and 8 bases lay between the germline ends.